Listed below are T cell receptor beta chains from one sample, sequenced in a study of cytomegalovirus exposure and HLA in healthy donors. The protocol was immunoSEQ multiplex PCR, while the TCRdb copy is restricted to in-frame clones and leaves out a portion. The data show over 120,000 clones, with about three quarters seen just once and approximately 4% held by the top ten. Sequenced: PBMCs. These receptors were taken from a male donor in good health and CMV-seronegative. Both conserved end residues are part of each CDR3. The order of the fields is V gene, D gene, clone size, J gene, CDR3 length, CDR3 protein, CDR3 DNA. The D gene is left open where the match is weak. For some rows the clone size is stated as once, few or many, or as a class when expanded; others skip it.

V: TRBV4-1; D: -; size: -; J: TRBJ2-7; length: 15; CDR3: CASSQTGTGNYEQYF; DNA: TGCGCCAGCAGCCAAACGGGAACAGGGAACTACGAGCAGTACTTC
V: TRBV2; D: -; size: once; J: TRBJ2-2; length: 16; CDR3: CASSGGRVANTGELFF; DNA: TGTGCCAGCAGTGGGGGCAGGGTGGCGAACACCGGGGAGCTGTTTTTT
V: TRBV29-1; D: TRBD2; size: -; J: TRBJ2-2; length: 17; CDR3: CSVAVASGISNTGELFF; DNA: TGCAGCGTCGCTGTAGCTAGCGGGATTTCGAACACCGGGGAGCTGTTTTTT
V: TRBV7-8; D: TRBD1; size: -; J: TRBJ2-7; length: 17; CDR3: CASSLDPPGTGLYEQYF; DNA: TGTGCCAGCAGCTTAGACCCACCGGGGACAGGGTTGTACGAGCAGTACTTC
V: TRBV6-5; D: TRBD2; size: -; J: TRBJ2-1; length: 16; CDR3: CASSLTSGRRQGEQFF; DNA: TGTGCCAGCAGTTTGACTAGCGGGAGGCGCCAGGGTGAGCAGTTCTTC
V: TRBV5-1; D: TRBD2; size: -; J: TRBJ2-3; length: 15; CDR3: CASSLVERGADTQYF; DNA: TGCGCCAGCAGCTTGGTGGAGCGGGGGGCAGATACGCAGTATTTT
V: TRBV6-5; D: -; size: -; J: TRBJ2-7; length: 15; CDR3: CASSYSGGLSYEQYF; DNA: TGTGCCAGCAGTTACTCAGGCGGCTTATCCTACGAGCAGTACTTC
V: TRBV19; D: TRBD1; size: -; J: TRBJ2-7; length: 17; CDR3: CASSPHRTGTEGLEQYF; DNA: TGTGCCAGTAGCCCCCACCGAACCGGGACAGAGGGGCTCGAGCAGTACTTC
V: TRBV5-4; D: TRBD2; size: once; J: TRBJ2-1; length: 16; CDR3: CASSLAGSGSYNEQFF; DNA: TGTGCCAGCAGCTTGGCCGGTAGCGGGAGCTACAATGAGCAGTTCTTC
V: TRBV30; D: -; size: -; J: TRBJ1-1; length: 12; CDR3: CAWSGGDTEAFF; DNA: TGTGCCTGGAGTGGGGGCGATACTGAAGCTTTCTTT
V: TRBV28; D: TRBD1; size: few; J: TRBJ1-2; length: 14; CDR3: CASSLGQGSYGYTF; DNA: TGTGCCAGCAGTTTGGGACAGGGGTCCTATGGCTACACCTTC
V: TRBV29-1; D: -; size: -; J: TRBJ1-1; length: 11; CDR3: CSAKPDTEAFF; DNA: TGCAGCGCCAAACCGGACACTGAAGCTTTCTTT
V: TRBV2; D: TRBD1; size: -; J: TRBJ2-2; length: 15; CDR3: CASREQGLGTGELFF; DNA: TGTGCCAGCAGGGAACAGGGGTTGGGGACCGGGGAGCTGTTTTTT
V: TRBV19; D: -; size: -; J: TRBJ2-2; length: 17; CDR3: CASAKDSLLLNTGELFF; DNA: TGTGCCAGCGCCAAGGATAGCCTTCTCCTAAACACCGGGGAGCTGTTTTTT
V: TRBV6-5; D: TRBD2; size: -; J: TRBJ2-1; length: 15; CDR3: CASSISGRAANEQFF; DNA: TGTGCCAGCAGTATTAGCGGGAGGGCCGCCAATGAGCAGTTCTTC
V: TRBV7-9; D: TRBD1; size: few; J: TRBJ1-1; length: 15; CDR3: CASSFGDRGNTEAFF; DNA: TGTGCCAGCAGCTTTGGGGACAGGGGAAACACTGAAGCTTTCTTT
V: TRBV27; D: -; size: once; J: TRBJ2-7; length: 15; CDR3: CASSLLNRTPYEQYF; DNA: TGTGCCAGCAGTCTCCTAAACCGAACCCCCTACGAGCAGTACTTC
V: TRBV7-9; D: -; size: -; J: TRBJ1-1; length: 16; CDR3: CSSRLERQAEYTEAFF; DNA: TGTTCCAGCAGACTCGAAAGGCAGGCTGAATACACTGAAGCTTTCTTT
V: TRBV5-1; D: -; size: -; J: TRBJ1-2; length: 14; CDR3: CASSLAQGTGGYTF; DNA: TGCGCCAGCAGCTTGGCCCAGGGAACCGGTGGCTACACCTTC
V: TRBV9; D: -; size: -; J: TRBJ1-2; length: 14; CDR3: CASSVGQTNYGYTF; DNA: TGTGCCAGCAGCGTAGGCCAGACTAACTATGGCTACACCTTC
V: TRBV4-3; D: TRBD2; size: -; J: TRBJ2-5; length: 14; CDR3: CASSPSTSGGTQYF; DNA: TGCGCCAGCAGCCCCTCGACTAGCGGCGGGACCCAGTACTTC
V: TRBV9; D: -; size: -; J: TRBJ2-3; length: 17; CDR3: CASSVGVGVIGTDTQYF; DNA: TGTGCCAGCAGCGTAGGAGTCGGGGTCATCGGCACAGATACGCAGTATTTT
V: TRBV27; D: TRBD2; size: -; J: TRBJ2-1; length: 15; CDR3: CASSLLGGRRNEQFF; DNA: TGTGCCAGCAGTTTATTGGGCGGGAGAAGGAATGAGCAGTTCTTC
V: TRBV19; D: TRBD1; size: -; J: TRBJ2-2; length: 14; CDR3: CASSTTGGTGELFF; DNA: TGTGCCAGTAGTACCACAGGGGGCACCGGGGAGCTGTTTTTT
V: TRBV4-3; D: TRBD2; size: -; J: TRBJ2-5; length: 15; CDR3: CASSQDGRAVETQYF; DNA: TGCGCCAGCAGCCAAGATGGGAGGGCTGTTGAGACCCAGTACTTC
V: TRBV7-8; D: TRBD1; size: -; J: TRBJ1-5; length: 14; CDR3: CASSLTGGNQPQHF; DNA: TGTGCCAGCAGCTTGACAGGGGGGAATCAGCCCCAGCATTTT
V: TRBV9; D: TRBD2; size: -; J: TRBJ2-2; length: 17; CDR3: CASSVGLAGAITGELFF; DNA: TGTGCCAGCAGCGTAGGACTAGCGGGGGCCATCACCGGGGAGCTGTTTTTT
V: TRBV30; D: -; size: -; J: TRBJ2-7; length: 13; CDR3: CAWSVRGPYEQYF; DNA: TGTGCCTGGAGTGTGCGGGGCCCCTACGAGCAGTACTTC
V: TRBV19; D: TRBD1; size: -; J: TRBJ2-7; length: 14; CDR3: CASSKGQDSYEQYF; DNA: TGTGCCAGTAGTAAGGGACAGGATTCCTACGAGCAGTACTTC
V: TRBV7-9; D: TRBD1; size: once; J: TRBJ2-6; length: 16; CDR3: CASSPTGPSGANVLTF; DNA: TGTGCCAGCAGCCCGACAGGGCCCTCTGGGGCCAACGTCCTGACTTTC
V: TRBV5-4; D: TRBD2; size: once; J: TRBJ2-6; length: 16; CDR3: CASSLGGTTGANGLTF; DNA: TGTGCCAGCAGCCTTGGCGGGACTACTGGGGCCAACGGCCTGACTTTC
V: TRBV29-1; D: -; size: -; J: TRBJ1-1; length: 14; CDR3: CSVAHTQGNTEAFF; DNA: TGCAGCGTTGCCCACACACAGGGTAACACTGAAGCTTTCTTT
V: TRBV5-6; D: -; size: -; J: TRBJ2-3; length: 14; CDR3: CASTEGQSTDTQYF; DNA: TGTGCCAGCACCGAAGGACAGAGCACAGATACGCAGTATTTT
V: TRBV2; D: TRBD1; size: -; J: TRBJ2-3; length: 14; CDR3: CASSKTGGTDTQYF; DNA: TGTGCCAGCAGTAAGACAGGGGGTACAGATACGCAGTATTTT
V: TRBV9; D: TRBD1; size: -; J: TRBJ1-6; length: 14; CDR3: CASSLGDSNSPLHF; DNA: TGTGCCAGCAGCTTAGGGGACAGTAATTCACCCCTCCACTTT
V: TRBV6-5; D: -; size: -; J: TRBJ1-1; length: 11; CDR3: CASSLQGKAFF; DNA: TGTGCCAGCAGTCTACAGGGAAAAGCTTTCTTT
V: TRBV27; D: TRBD2; size: -; J: TRBJ2-1; length: 14; CDR3: CATTWTSGTNEQFF; DNA: TGTGCCACAACCTGGACTAGCGGGACCAATGAGCAGTTCTTC
V: TRBV28; D: TRBD1; size: few; J: TRBJ1-2; length: 14; CDR3: CASRSTGDTYGYTF; DNA: TGTGCCAGCAGATCGACAGGGGATACCTATGGCTACACCTTC
V: TRBV19; D: TRBD2; size: -; J: TRBJ2-7; length: 17; CDR3: CASSSSVRTSGRYEQYF; DNA: TGTGCCAGTAGTTCGTCAGTCAGGACTAGCGGGAGATACGAGCAGTACTTC
V: TRBV6-1; D: TRBD1; size: -; J: TRBJ2-7; length: 13; CDR3: CASSDTGVGEQYF; DNA: TGTGCCAGCAGTGACACAGGGGTCGGCGAGCAGTACTTC
V: TRBV4-2; D: -; size: -; J: TRBJ2-7; length: 14; CDR3: CASSQDETRYEQYF; DNA: TGTGCCAGCAGCCAAGATGAGACACGTTACGAGCAGTACTTC
V: TRBV7-3; D: -; size: -; J: TRBJ2-1; length: 13; CDR3: CASSATGVDEQFF; DNA: TGTGCCAGCAGCGCGACGGGGGTTGATGAGCAGTTCTTC
V: TRBV4-1; D: -; size: -; J: TRBJ2-1; length: 17; CDR3: CASSLPDLPKQENEQFF; DNA: TGCGCCAGCAGCTTACCAGACCTGCCTAAACAGGAAAATGAGCAGTTCTTC
V: TRBV7-8; D: -; size: -; J: TRBJ2-7; length: 16; CDR3: CASSLAPGELARRQYF; DNA: TGTGCCAGCAGCTTAGCTCCGGGAGAGCTGGCTCGGAGGCAGTACTTC
V: TRBV7-2; D: TRBD2; size: -; J: TRBJ2-3; length: 17; CDR3: CASSFSSGGAGTDTQYF; DNA: TGTGCCAGCAGCTTCTCTAGCGGGGGGGCCGGGACAGATACGCAGTATTTT
V: TRBV7-9; D: TRBD2; size: -; J: TRBJ2-5; length: 15; CDR3: CASSHGTSGVETQYF; DNA: TGTGCCAGCAGTCACGGGACTAGCGGGGTAGAGACCCAGTACTTC
V: TRBV5-1; D: TRBD2; size: -; J: TRBJ2-7; length: 15; CDR3: CASSMGLAGVYEQYF; DNA: TGCGCCAGCAGCATGGGACTAGCGGGAGTCTACGAGCAGTACTTC
V: TRBV5-1; D: -; size: -; J: TRBJ2-3; length: 18; CDR3: CASSLPGALPSSTDTQYF; DNA: TGCGCCAGCAGCTTACCGGGAGCCCTACCTTCTAGCACAGATACGCAGTATTTT
V: TRBV19; D: -; size: -; J: TRBJ1-1; length: 12; CDR3: CASSTWNTEAFF; DNA: TGTGCCAGTTCTACTTGGAACACTGAAGCTTTCTTT
V: TRBV11-2; D: -; size: -; J: TRBJ2-1; length: 13; CDR3: CASSPRRDNEQFF; DNA: TGTGCCAGCAGCCCTAGGAGGGACAATGAGCAGTTCTTC